The sequence of this TCR beta chain was determined in a study of CD8 T cells in ankylosing spondylitis. General study points: Reports of some motif variants in reactive arthritis synovial fluid and blood predate this one.

The germline gives CDR1 SGHTA, CDR2 FQGNSA. The CDR3 covers 16 residues. Trimming took 5 bases from V and 0 from J; bases not matched to a gene: 7. On this clonotype itself: The antigen is not known.

TCRdb called the 5' RACE reads again in MiXCR, with one record for every CDR3 protein. Of 150,000 to 200,000 distinct CDR3 sequences in the sample, 11% were seen once. V is TRBV7-2 and J is TRBJ2-1, with 7 bases aligning to TRBD1. The clonotype comes from a male donor with ankylosing spondylitis or in good health (not recorded which). The sample was blood, either unsorted or a sorted T cell fraction (not recorded which). Here the CDR3 DNA reads TGTGCCAGCAGCCCAAGGGGGCACAGCTCCTACAATGAGCAGTTCTTC. As protein: CASSPRGHSSYNEQFF.